This T cell receptor beta chain emerged from a study of cytotoxic CD8 clonotypes in ibrutinib-treated CLL. Study-wide background: Among patients, 24 responded partially and 2 completely; 14 then stayed remitted and roughly 12 progressed after median 68 months.

The protocol was immunoSEQ multiplex PCR, while the TCRdb copy is restricted to in-frame clones and leaves out a portion. This sample has under 200,000 clones; around 80% occur once, and the top ten carry roughly 4.5%. Germline V lookup: CDR1 MNHNS, CDR2 SASEGT. The CDR3 is made up of 14 amino acids. The V and J ends lost 6 bases and 0 bases respectively, with 11 bases between them. The TCR sequence derives from a human donor with chronic lymphocytic leukemia. Sequencing used PBMCs, obtained after 24 months of ibrutinib treatment. The chain has TRBV6-1 and TRBJ1-2, with D maybe TRBD1 (5 bases). The CDR3 sequence is CASRPQGANYGYTF. As DNA, the CDR3 is TGTGCCAGCAGGCCCCAAGGGGCTAACTATGGCTACACCTTC.